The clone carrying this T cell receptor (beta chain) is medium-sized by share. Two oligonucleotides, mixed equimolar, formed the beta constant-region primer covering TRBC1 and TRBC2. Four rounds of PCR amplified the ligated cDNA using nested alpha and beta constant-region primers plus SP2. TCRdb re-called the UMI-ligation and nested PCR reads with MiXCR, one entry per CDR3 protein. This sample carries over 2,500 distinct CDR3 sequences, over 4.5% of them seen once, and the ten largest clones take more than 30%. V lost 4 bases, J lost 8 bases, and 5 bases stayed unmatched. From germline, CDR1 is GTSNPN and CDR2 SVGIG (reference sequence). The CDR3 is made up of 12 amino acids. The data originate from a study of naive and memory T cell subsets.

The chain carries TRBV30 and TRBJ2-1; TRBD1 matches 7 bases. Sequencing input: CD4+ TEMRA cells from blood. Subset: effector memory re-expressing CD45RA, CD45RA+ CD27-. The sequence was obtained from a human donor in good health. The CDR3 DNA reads TGTGCCTGGATGGGACAGAGAGATGAGCAGTTCTTC. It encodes CAWMGQRDEQFF.